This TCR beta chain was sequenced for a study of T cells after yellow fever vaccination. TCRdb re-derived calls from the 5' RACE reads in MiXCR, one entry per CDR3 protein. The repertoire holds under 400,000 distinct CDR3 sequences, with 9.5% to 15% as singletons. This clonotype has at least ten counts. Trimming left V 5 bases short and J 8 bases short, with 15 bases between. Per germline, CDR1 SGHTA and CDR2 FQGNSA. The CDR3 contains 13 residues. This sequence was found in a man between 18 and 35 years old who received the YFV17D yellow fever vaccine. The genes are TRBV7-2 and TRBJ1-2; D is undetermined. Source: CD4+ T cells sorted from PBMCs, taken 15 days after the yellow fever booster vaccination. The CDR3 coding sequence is TGTGCCAGCAGCCCTGACGCATCATGGGGCTACACCTTC. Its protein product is CASSPDASWGYTF. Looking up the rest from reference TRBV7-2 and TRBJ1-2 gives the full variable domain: GAGVSQSPSNKVTEKGKDVELRCDPISGHTALYWYRQSLGQGLEFLIYFQGNSAPDKSGLPSDRFSAERTGGSVSTLTIQRTQQEDSAVYLCASSPDASWGYTFGSGTRLTVV.